Sequencing of this T cell receptor beta chain was carried out in a study of CD8 T cells in ankylosing spondylitis. Notes on the study in general: Reports say disease-linked clones showed up significantly more in matched ankylosing spondylitis synovial fluid. CD8+ cells made up the disease-linked clones, which were relatively rare in peripheral blood. A motif of 7 or 8 highly homologous TCR beta variants was seen as apparently characteristic of ankylosing spondylitis blood.

This clonotype occurred many times. Its antigen is as yet unknown. Trimming took 4 bases from V and 0 from J, leaving 9 bases between them. The CDR3 length is 15 residues. CDR1 and CDR2 from the germline V gene are KGHDR and SFDVKD. With molecular barcodes, quantitative 5'-RACE was used to make the TCR beta libraries. TCRdb fed the 5' RACE reads into MiXCR, producing one record per CDR3 protein. This sample yields approximately 550,000 distinct CDR3 sequences, of which 12% are seen a single time; over 6.5% belongs to the top ten. The receptor's source is a male donor with ankylosing spondylitis. The sequenced sample consisted of blood, either unsorted or a sorted T cell fraction (not recorded which). The V call is TRBV24-1, the J call TRBJ1-3; D gene uncertain. The CDR3 region has the DNA TGTGCCACCAGTGAAAAGGAGATCTCTGGAAACACCATATATTTT. Translating it yields CATSEKEISGNTIYF.